The 9 T cell receptor beta chains listed next were all sequenced from one sample in a study of blood T cell repertoires in COVID-19. Libraries were prepared by immunoSEQ multiplex PCR; TCRdb keeps only in-frame clonotypes and omits some of them. The sample has fewer than 300,000 clones, around nine tenths seen once. Sequencing was performed on peripheral blood. These receptors originate from a man in his forties who had recovered from COVID-19.

This sequence joins TRBV27 and TRBJ2-7, with 7 bases fitting TRBD1. CDR1 and CDR2 from the germline V gene are MNHEY and SMNVEV (reference sequence). This CDR3 comprises 14 residues. The V segment lost 5 bases and the J segment 3 bases; nucleotides outside the gene matches: 7. Here the CDR3 DNA reads TGTGCCAGCAGTGACGGACAGGCTTTCTACGAGCAGTACTTC. Translating it yields CASSDGQAFYEQYF.

The V call is TRBV7-6, the J call TRBJ2-7; the D is unclear. The V end was cut by 8 bases, the J end by 6 bases, with 5 bases between. Germline assignment: CDR1 SGHVS and CDR2 FNYEAQ. The CDR3 has 9 residues. CDR3 loop: CASGLEQYF. The CDR3 DNA sequence: TGTGCCAGCGGCCTCGAGCAGTACTTC.

CDR3 sequence: CASSTSKRGGYTF. CDR3 DNA sequence: TGTGCCAGCAGTACTTCCAAGCGTGGGGGCTACACCTTC. The rearrangement links TRBV6-5 to TRBJ1-2; D ambiguous. CDR1 MNHEY and CDR2 SVGAGI come from the germline V gene. This CDR3 is 13 amino acids long. The germline V and J ends were trimmed by 5 bases and 8 bases, with 15 bases remaining between them.

This chain connects TRBV7-9 to TRBJ1-5, with D possibly TRBD1 on 5 matching bases. Trimming removed 3 bases from V and 4 bases from J, with 13 bases in between. The V gene's germline CDR1 is SEHNR and CDR2 FQNEAQ (reference sequence). The CDR3 runs to 15 residues. CDR3 nucleotides: TGTGCCAGCAGCTTGGTGGGGGGACCGAATCAGCCCCAGCATTTT. Translation gives CASSLVGGPNQPQHF.

The chain combines TRBV5-6 with TRBJ2-3; 11 nucleotides agree with TRBD2. This CDR3 has 14 amino acids. Germline CDR1 reads SGHDT; CDR2 reads YYEEEE. The V gene end was trimmed by 1 base and the J gene end by 10 bases; junction bases not matched to a gene: 5. The CDR3 DNA reads as TGTGCCAGCAGCTTGCGGCTAGCGGGGGGTTCGCAGTATTTT. Its translation is CASSLRLAGGSQYF.

The chain couples TRBV7-9 to TRBJ2-3; 8 nucleotides align to TRBD1. The germline CDR1 and CDR2 sequences are SEHNR and FQNEAQ (reference sequence). CDR3 length: 14 amino acids. V lost 4 bases, J lost 5 bases, and 5 bases stayed unmatched. CDR3 in amino acids: CASSSGQGKDTQYF. The DNA of the CDR3 is TGTGCCAGCAGCTCAGGACAGGGCAAAGATACGCAGTATTTT.

V gene TRBV19 combines with J gene TRBJ1-3; 8 bases fit TRBD1. V lost 9 bases, J lost 1 base, and 5 bases stayed unmatched. The CDR3 length is 14 residues. Germline CDR1 and CDR2: LNHDA and SQIVND (reference sequence). CDR3 sequence: CASSQGASGNTIYF. Written as DNA, the CDR3 is TGTGCCAGCAGTCAGGGGGCATCTGGAAACACCATATATTTT.

The gene calls are TRBV27 and TRBJ1-5, with D possibly matching TRBD1 (5 bases). V shed 3 bases and J shed 1 base, with 7 bases lying between them. The germline V gene encodes CDR1 MNHEY and CDR2 SMNVEV (reference sequence). This CDR3 is built from 14 residues. DNA of the CDR3: TGTGCCAGCAGTTTCCGGGGGAGCAATCAGCCCCAGCATTTT. Its translation: CASSFRGSNQPQHF.

The chain carries TRBV6-6 and TRBJ2-5, with TRBD1 matching over 12 bases. Germline-derived CDR1 and CDR2 are MNHNY and SVGAGI (reference sequence). Germline trimming cut 10 bases from V and 7 bases from J; bases unmatched to any gene: 7. There are 13 residues in the CDR3. The CDR3: CAIPGQGAVTQYF. The DNA of the CDR3 is TGTGCCATACCGGGACAGGGGGCGGTGACCCAGTACTTC.